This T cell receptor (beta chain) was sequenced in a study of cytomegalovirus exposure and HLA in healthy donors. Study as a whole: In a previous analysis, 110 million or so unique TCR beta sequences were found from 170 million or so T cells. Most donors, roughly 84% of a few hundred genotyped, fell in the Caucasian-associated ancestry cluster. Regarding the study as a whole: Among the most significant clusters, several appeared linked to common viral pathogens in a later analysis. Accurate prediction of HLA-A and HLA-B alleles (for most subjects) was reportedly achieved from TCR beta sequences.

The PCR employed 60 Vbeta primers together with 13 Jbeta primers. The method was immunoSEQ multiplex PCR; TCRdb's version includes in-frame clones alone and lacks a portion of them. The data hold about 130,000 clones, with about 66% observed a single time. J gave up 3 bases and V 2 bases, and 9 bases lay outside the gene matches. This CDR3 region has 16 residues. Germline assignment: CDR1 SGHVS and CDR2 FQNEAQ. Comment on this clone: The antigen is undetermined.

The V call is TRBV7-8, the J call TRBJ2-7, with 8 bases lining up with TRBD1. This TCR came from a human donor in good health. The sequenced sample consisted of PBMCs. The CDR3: CASSLPPDRAGYEQYF. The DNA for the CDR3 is TGTGCCAGCAGCTTACCCCCGGACAGGGCCGGCTACGAGCAGTACTTC.